The rows below give T cell receptor beta chains drawn from one sample of a study of blood T cell repertoires in COVID-19. Clones were sequenced by immunoSEQ multiplex PCR, and TCRdb holds only the in-frame ones, with some missing. The sample has around 41,000 clones; about 88% are singletons. The sample was peripheral blood. These receptor sequences come from a human donor in a cohort sampled during active COVID-19. Each CDR3 is given with its conserved first and last residue. The order of the fields is clone size, V gene, J gene, CDR3 protein. Some rows mark clone size as missing; the rest say once, few, many or name a class of expanded clone.

.,TRBV29-1,TRBJ1-2,CSVISGQGAFGYTF
.,TRBV27,TRBJ2-1,CASTTLQGAWNEQFF
few,TRBV9,TRBJ1-3,CASGPRGVSGNTIYF
.,TRBV4-1,TRBJ2-5,CASSLRRGPPGGRGTQYF
few,TRBV7-7,TRBJ2-2,CASSPWTGLGGELFF
.,TRBV6-5,TRBJ1-4,CASSGTGLWKLFF
.,TRBV4-2,TRBJ2-4,CASSQPDRPDIQYF
.,TRBV9,TRBJ2-1,CASSALAGDNNEQFF
once,TRBV10-1,TRBJ2-5,CASSDGLAEETQYF
.,TRBV5-4,TRBJ2-7,CASSLGGNVGNEQYF
once,TRBV18,TRBJ2-5,CASSPGGAQETQYF
.,TRBV10-2,TRBJ2-2,CATMTSGGTNTGELFF
.,TRBV9,TRBJ2-1,CASSVGYGGGDNEQFF
.,TRBV1,TRBJ2-2,CTSSQPGREGPPPGELFF
.,TRBV7-9,TRBJ1-3,CASSLEAGAGNTIYF
.,TRBV5-5,TRBJ2-5,CASSFRSVGPETQYF
many,TRBV5-4,TRBJ1-6,CASSLKEQGNSPLHF
.,TRBV24-1,TRBJ2-3,CATSDSRTSYSTDTQYF
once,TRBV11-2,TRBJ1-2,CASSPVGGPFYGYTF
.,TRBV7-9,TRBJ2-1,CASSLYGGTGVSNEQFF
.,TRBV10-2,TRBJ2-1,CASKPGQVAYNEQFF
.,TRBV3-1/TRBV3-2,TRBJ1-4,CASSQGLQGPNEKLFF
.,TRBV7-8,TRBJ2-3,CASSSSGRGTDTQYF
.,TRBV12-3/TRBV12-4,TRBJ1-2,CASSLAQSAGYTF
.,TRBV7-7,TRBJ2-5,CASSRDLQETQYF
.,TRBV11-2,TRBJ2-2,CASSLMAGNTGELFF
few,TRBV2,TRBJ1-4,CASSDRGEKLFF
.,TRBV5-1,TRBJ2-5,CASSSQGRETQYF
.,TRBV5-4,TRBJ2-3,CASSTPGLAGGDTQYF
once,TRBV7-9,TRBJ1-4,CASSLGDRPTNEKLFF
.,TRBV5-4,TRBJ1-1,CASSPGHGNTEAFF
.,TRBV7-9,TRBJ2-3,CASSGAADTQYF
.,TRBV21-1,TRBJ1-6,CASLYMMGGSGLNSPLHF
.,TRBV3-1/TRBV3-2,TRBJ1-1,CASSGQMNTEAFF
.,TRBV25-1,TRBJ2-7,CASSDRGGDRWAYEQYF
.,TRBV11-2,TRBJ2-7,CASSGRQGAYEQYF
.,TRBV6-5,TRBJ2-1,CASSSGGLSNEQFF
.,TRBV18,TRBJ1-6,CASSPPGQGSSPLHF
.,TRBV4-2,TRBJ1-1,CASSPRPQVDTEAFF
.,TRBV9,TRBJ2-3,CASSTRPGYTDTQYF
.,TRBV2,TRBJ2-7,CASSVRGGSWEQYF
.,TRBV19,TRBJ1-4,CASRTGQPSEKLFF
.,TRBV20-1,TRBJ1-5,CSAIEGDYQPQHF
.,TRBV7-6,TRBJ2-1,CASSLGAWNEQFF
.,TRBV2,TRBJ2-7,CASRVGLAGLEQYF
.,TRBV5-1,TRBJ2-1,CASSLASYNEQFF
.,TRBV3-1/TRBV3-2,TRBJ2-3,CASSSSTDTQYF
.,TRBV7-3,TRBJ2-3,CASSLLSGSTDTQYF
.,TRBV5-1,TRBJ2-5,CPSSLPGGAQETQYF
.,TRBV6-5,TRBJ1-4,CASSSRGGVGEKLFF
once,TRBV7-8,TRBJ2-1,CASSLGDRVRDFEQFF
.,TRBV5-4,TRBJ1-4,CASSPGQGAEKLFF
.,TRBV5-1,TRBJ2-1,CASSLNTPGLVVFNEQFF